The entry below describes one TCR beta chain. Its antigen is still unknown. This entry comes from a study of vaccination and CD4 T cells after COVID-19. The Oncomine TCR Beta short-read assay was applied to DNA of cultured CD4+ T cells. The template was genomic DNA from cultured CD4+ T cells. TCRdb analysed the PCR reads with MiXCR anew, one entry per CDR3 protein. The sample has 13,000 to 15,000 distinct CDR3 sequences, about half seen once. This CDR3 has 17 residues. The J segment lost 8 bases and the V segment lost 6 bases, leaving 19 bases of the junction unmatched. The germline V gene encodes CDR1 MNHEY and CDR2 SMNVEV (reference sequence). Treatment in this sample: approximately 11-day PBMC culture with coronavirus spike peptide pools or control peptides (ViraFEST assay). Study-level points and caveats: With convalescent patients, a median 86.3% of reactive clones emerged solely after vaccination.

The chain carries TRBV27 and TRBJ2-1; 7 positions agree with TRBD2. The source is a human donor who had recovered from COVID-19. The sequenced sample consisted of CD4+ T cells from blood, cultured in vitro. Here the CDR3 reads CASSRRPGTKPDDEQFF. CDR3 DNA: TGTGCCAGCAGCCGTCGGCCCGGGACTAAGCCCGACGATGAGCAGTTCTTC.